This T cell receptor (beta chain) was recovered during a study of spatial heterogeneity in lung cancer. Study-wide results and caveats: The estimated TCR-seq coverage of tumor T cells amounted to roughly 6.8% when looking at alpha chains and about 12% when looking at beta chains. Tumor mutation counts were tracked by expanded intratumoral alpha and beta TCR counts.

Relative to its sample, this clonotype is medium-sized. Its antigen is unidentified. TCRdb ran MiXCR on the 5' RACE reads and lists one entry per CDR3 protein. The table includes approximately 9,000 distinct CDR3 sequences, around 5% detected once. Between the trimmed V and J ends, which lost 0 bases and 0 bases, there was a span of 4 bases. The CDR3 runs to 14 residues. CDR1 is SGHRS and CDR2 is YFSETQ in the germline V gene. Time point meaning: sample taken at primary tumor resection. The chain employs TRBV5-1 and TRBJ2-1; D is undetermined. This receptor was identified in a female donor with early-stage non-small cell lung cancer. Here the sequenced sample was lung tumor tissue, taken at surgery. The DNA of the CDR3 is TGCGCCAGCAGCTTGGCCGGCTCCTACAATGAGCAGTTCTTC. Translating gives CASSLAGSYNEQFF. The full variable domain, completed using reference TRBV5-1 and TRBJ2-1, is KAGVTQTPRYLIKTRGQQVTLSCSPISGHRSVSWYQQTPGQGLQFLFEYFSETQRNKGNFPGRFSGRQFSNSRSEMNVSTLELGDSALYLCASSLAGSYNEQFFGPGTRLTVL.